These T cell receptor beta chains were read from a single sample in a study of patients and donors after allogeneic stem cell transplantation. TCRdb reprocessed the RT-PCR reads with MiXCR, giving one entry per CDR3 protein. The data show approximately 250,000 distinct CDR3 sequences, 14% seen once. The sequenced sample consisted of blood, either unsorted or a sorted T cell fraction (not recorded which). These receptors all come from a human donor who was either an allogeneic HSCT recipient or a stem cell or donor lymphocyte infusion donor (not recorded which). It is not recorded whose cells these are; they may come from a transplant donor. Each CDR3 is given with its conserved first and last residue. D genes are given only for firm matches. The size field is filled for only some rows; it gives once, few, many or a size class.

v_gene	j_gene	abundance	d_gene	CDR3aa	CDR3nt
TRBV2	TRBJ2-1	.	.	CASSQSRGNYNEQFF	TGTGCCAGCAGCCAAAGCAGGGGAAACTACAATGAGCAGTTCTTC
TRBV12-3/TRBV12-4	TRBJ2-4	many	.	CASHQGAKNIQYF	TGTGCCAGCCACCAGGGAGCCAAAAACATTCAGTACTTC
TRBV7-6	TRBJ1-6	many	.	CASSLGSSSANSPLHF	TGTGCCAGCAGCTTAGGCTCTTCCTCAGCCAATTCACCCCTCCACTTT
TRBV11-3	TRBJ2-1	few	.	CASSFQADNEQFF	TGTGCCAGCAGCTTTCAGGCAGACAATGAGCAGTTCTTC
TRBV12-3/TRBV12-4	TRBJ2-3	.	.	CASSWGLTDTQYF	TGTGCCAGCAGTTGGGGCCTCACAGATACGCAGTATTTT
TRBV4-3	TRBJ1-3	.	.	CASSQGRVGNTIYF	TGCGCCAGCAGCCAAGGGAGGGTTGGAAACACCATATATTTT
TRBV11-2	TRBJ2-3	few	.	CASSLARATDTQYF	TGTGCCAGCAGCTTAGCCAGGGCGACAGATACGCAGTATTTT
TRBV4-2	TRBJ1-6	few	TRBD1	CASSQEDRGRGSPLHF	TGTGCCAGCAGCCAGGAGGACAGGGGGCGGGGTTCACCCCTCCACTTT
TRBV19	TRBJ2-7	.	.	CASSIAGEQYF	TGTGCCAGTAGTATAGCGGGCGAGCAGTACTTC
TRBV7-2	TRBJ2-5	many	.	CASSVYHGAEETQYF	TGTGCCAGCAGCGTATACCACGGGGCCGAAGAGACCCAGTACTTC
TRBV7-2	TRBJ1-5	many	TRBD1	CASSFGQGVQPQHF	TGTGCCAGCAGCTTCGGACAGGGTGTTCAGCCCCAGCATTTT
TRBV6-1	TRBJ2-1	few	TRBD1	CASSKGGGEFYNEQFF	TGTGCCAGCAGTAAAGGGGGCGGAGAGTTCTACAATGAGCAGTTCTTC
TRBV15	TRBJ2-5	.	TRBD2	CATSREAGGETQYF	TGTGCCACCAGCAGAGAGGCGGGAGGAGAGACCCAGTACTTC
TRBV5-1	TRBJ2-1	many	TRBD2	CASSLKGAGTSSYNEQFF	TGCGCCAGCAGCCTCAAAGGGGCCGGGACTAGCTCCTACAATGAGCAGTTCTTC
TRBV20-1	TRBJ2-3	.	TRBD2	CSARSPRGVTDTQYF	TGCAGTGCTAGGTCGCCGCGGGGGGTAACAGATACGCAGTATTTT
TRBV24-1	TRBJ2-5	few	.	CATSDQTQGLETQYF	TGTGCCACCAGTGACCAGACACAGGGCTTGGAGACCCAGTACTTC
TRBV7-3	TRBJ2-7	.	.	CASSLTYSGEQYF	TGTGCCAGCAGCTTAACGTACTCAGGCGAGCAGTACTTC
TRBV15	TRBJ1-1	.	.	CATSRGQVSEAFF	TGTGCCACCAGCAGAGGACAGGTCTCTGAGGCTTTCTTT
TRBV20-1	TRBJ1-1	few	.	CSARWEGTEAFF	TGCAGTGCTAGGTGGGAGGGCACTGAAGCTTTCTTT
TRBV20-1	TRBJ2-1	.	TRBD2	CSAMGTSGYSYNEQFF	TGCAGTGCTATGGGGACTAGCGGCTATTCCTACAATGAGCAGTTCTTC
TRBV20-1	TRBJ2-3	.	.	CSARKQGLTDTQYF	TGCAGTGCTAGAAAGCAGGGGTTAACAGATACGCAGTATTTT
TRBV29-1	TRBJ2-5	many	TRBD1	CSAGGRETQYF	TGCAGCGCAGGGGGAAGAGAGACCCAGTACTTC